One sample yielded the 20 T cell receptor beta chains listed below, sequenced in a study of blood T cells in healthy people across ages. Then a second PCR, running roughly 7 to 11 cycles, was carried out with a sample-barcoded 5' primer and a J-beta primer mix. TCRdb redid the calling of the 5' RACE reads with MiXCR, one entry per CDR3 protein. The repertoire holds approximately 800,000 distinct CDR3 sequences, with roughly 53% as singletons. Sequences were obtained from blood. The receptors shown here come from a man older than 75 in good health.

CDR3 region: CASSINRDSSSYEQYF. The CDR3 coding sequence is TGTGCCAGCAGCATAAATAGGGACAGTAGCTCCTACGAGCAGTACTTC. The V and J genes are TRBV21-1 and TRBJ2-7; the tabulated D call, TRBD1, remains unverified against the DNA. TRBV21-1 corresponds to a pseudogene. This CDR3 comprises 16 residues.

The chain uses TRBV24-1 and TRBJ2-5, with no clear D. Germline loops: CDR1 KGHDR, CDR2 SFDVKD. The CDR3 runs 16 residues. Trimming took off 2 bases at V and 4 bases at J, with 16 bases between the two ends. The CDR3 is CATSDSRLSERETQYF. In nucleotides, the CDR3 is TGTGCCACCAGTGATTCCAGGCTATCAGAGAGAGAGACCCAGTACTTC.

This chain joins TRBV3-1 and TRBJ1-1; weak D call: TRBD1 (5 bases). Per the germline V gene, CDR1 is LGHDT and CDR2 is YNNKEL (reference sequence). Trimming cost V 1 base and J 4 bases, with 10 bases left between them. The length of the CDR3 is 14 residues. The CDR3 loop reads CASSQAPQGTEAFF. CDR3 sequence (DNA): TGTGCCAGCAGCCAAGCCCCCCAGGGCACTGAAGCTTTCTTT.

J is TRBJ1-1 and V is TRBV4-2, with D unresolved. The CDR3 contains 14 residues. V was clipped by 4 bases and J by 4 bases, with 13 bases between them. From germline, CDR1 is LGHNA and CDR2 YNFKEQ. CDR3 bases: TGTGCCAGCAGCCCCGGACGGCAGAGCACTGAAGCTTTCTTT. Its translation: CASSPGRQSTEAFF.

This clonotype was detected a few times. This chain connects TRBV29-1 to TRBJ1-1, with TRBD1 identical over 11 bases. The germline V gene encodes CDR1 SQVTM and CDR2 ANQGSEA. The CDR3 length is 12 residues. Trimming took 4 bases from V and 6 from J; bases not matched to a gene: 1. DNA for the CDR3: TGCAGCGTTGCGGGACAGGGGGCTGAAGCTTTCTTT. As protein: CSVAGQGAEAFF.

The chain recombines TRBV29-1 with TRBJ2-5; D is possibly TRBD1 (5 bases). This CDR3 has 14 residues. V gave up 3 bases and J gave up 11 bases, with 22 bases separating them. Germline V gene data show CDR1 as SQVTM and CDR2 as ANQGSEA. The CDR3 nucleotides read TGCAGCGTTGACGGCAGGGTAGTTACGAATGAGCAGTACTTC. It encodes CSVDGRVVTNEQYF.

The V and J genes are TRBV29-1 and TRBJ1-4; the D is unclear. Trimming took 7 bases from V and 0 from J, leaving 12 bases between them. The CDR3 spans 14 residues. CDR1 and CDR2 from the germline V gene are SQVTM and ANQGSEA. The CDR3 DNA reads as TGCAGCGCTAGAATGAGTACAACTAATGAAAAACTGTTTTTT. This codes for CSARMSTTNEKLFF.

The rearrangement joins TRBV9 to TRBJ2-5; D call uncertain. CDR3 length: 14 residues. V was pared by 2 bases and J by 5 bases, with 13 bases between. The germline V gene encodes CDR1 SGDLS and CDR2 YYNGEE. CDR3 protein: CASSVYWAEETQYF. For the CDR3, the DNA is TGTGCCAGCAGCGTCTATTGGGCGGAGGAGACCCAGTACTTC.

CDR3 loop: CASSQLGREQFF. CDR3 sequence (DNA): TGTGCCAGCAGCCAACTGGGGCGGGAGCAGTTCTTC. The chain links TRBV3-1 to TRBJ2-1; D might be TRBD1 (5 bases). The CDR3 runs 12 residues. Looked up from germline, CDR1 is LGHDT and CDR2 is YNNKEL (reference sequence). V was pared by 2 bases and J by 10 bases, with 9 bases between.

This clonotype was observed a handful of times. The V call is TRBV7-9, the J call TRBJ2-1; TRBD2 matches 10 bases. Germline CDR1 and CDR2: SEHNR and FQNEAQ (reference sequence). V trimming: 4 bases; J trimming: 5 bases; junction bases outside the gene matches: 8. This CDR3 is built from 16 residues. Here the CDR3 reads CASSSPAGGPHNEQFF. CDR3 DNA: TGTGCCAGCAGCTCACCAGCGGGAGGGCCACACAATGAGCAGTTCTTC.

A single count supports this clonotype. The V call is TRBV5-1, the J call TRBJ2-1; the D gene is possibly TRBD1 (6 bases). Trimming cost V 8 bases and J 6 bases, with 12 bases left between them. Looked up from germline, CDR1 is SGHRS and CDR2 is YFSETQ. The CDR3 sequence is 12 residues long. The CDR3 sequence: CASTEQGNEQFF. In nucleotides, the CDR3 is TGCGCCAGTACCGAACAGGGCAATGAGCAGTTCTTC.

This clonotype was observed a single time. This chain uses TRBV2 with TRBJ1-2; D is possibly TRBD1 (5 bases). There are 12 residues in the CDR3. V was shortened by 6 bases and J by 4 bases, with 9 bases between the two germline ends. The germline V gene has CDR1 SNHLY and CDR2 FYNNEI. DNA for the CDR3: TGTGCCAGCAGCCAGGGTATCTATGGCTACACCTTC. Protein product: CASSQGIYGYTF.

The chain joins TRBV12-3 or TRBV12-4 to TRBJ2-3; D gene ambiguous. CDR3 length: 15 amino acids. With 6 bases removed from V and 14 bases from J, the gap between germline ends came to 27 bases. CDR3 sequence: CASSPGEGWHRDAYF. CDR3 bases: TGTGCCAGCAGCCCCGGAGAAGGCTGGCACAGAGACGCGTATTTT.

The table lists this clonotype with many counts. The gene calls are TRBV7-2 and TRBJ2-3; TRBD2 might be the D (5 bases). V was pared by 1 base and J by 14 bases, with 13 bases between. Germline CDR1 reads SGHTA; CDR2 reads FQGNSA. This CDR3 contains 12 residues. The DNA for the CDR3 is TGTGCCAGCAGCTTAGATGAGAGGACTCCGTATTTT. Translated, it gives CASSLDERTPYF.

The rearrangement uses TRBV18 and TRBJ2-3; 9 bases map to TRBD2. The CDR3 length is 14 residues. The germline V gene encodes CDR1 KGHSH and CDR2 LQKENI. V shed 7 bases, J shed 3 bases, and the junction held 5 bases outside the gene matches. The CDR3 reads CASLERGATDTQYF. The CDR3 coding sequence is TGTGCCAGCTTGGAGCGGGGGGCGACAGATACGCAGTATTTT. The full variable domain, in which reference TRBV18 and TRBJ2-3 provide the parts outside the CDR3, is NAGVMQNPRHLVRRRGQEARLRCSPMKGHSHVYWYRQLPEEGLKFMVYLQKENIIDESGMPKERFSAEFPKEGPSILRIQQVVRGDSAAYFCASLERGATDTQYFGPGTRLTVL.

The chain has TRBV4-2 and TRBJ1-4, with TRBD1 matching over 7 bases. Per germline, CDR1 LGHNA and CDR2 YNFKEQ. CDR3 size: 14 residues. Trimming at V came to 3 bases and at J to 7 bases, leaving 5 bases not matched to a gene. CDR3 coding DNA: TGTGCCAGCAGCCAGGGACAGAGAGGTGAAAAACTGTTTTTT. Amino acids: CASSQGQRGEKLFF.

CDR3 protein: CSAEGVGHEQYF. For the CDR3, the DNA is TGCAGTGCGGAGGGGGTCGGCCACGAGCAGTACTTC. The rearrangement links TRBV20-1 to TRBJ2-7; D could derive from TRBD1 or TRBD2 (6 bases each). Per germline, CDR1 DFQATT and CDR2 SNEGSKA (reference sequence). CDR3 length equals 12 residues. V was trimmed by 6 bases and J by 5 bases, leaving 14 bases between them.

This clonotype occurred a few times. The V and J genes are TRBV4-1 and TRBJ2-5; TRBD2 aligns across 8 bases. The CDR3 loop spans 16 amino acids. Trimming cost V 1 base and J 2 bases; bases outside gene matches: 6. The germline CDR1 and CDR2 sequences are MGHRA and YSYEKL. CDR3 bases: TGCGCCAGCAGCCAAGGTGTAGCGGGACTTCAAGAGACCCAGTACTTC. The encoded protein is CASSQGVAGLQETQYF.

This clonotype was observed a few times. The genes are TRBV6-5 and TRBJ2-3; 11 nucleotides line up with TRBD2. The CDR3 consists of 12 residues. The J segment lost 14 bases and the V segment lost 5 bases, leaving 6 bases of the junction unmatched. Germline CDR1 and CDR2: MNHEY and SVGAGI. CDR3 nucleotide sequence: TGTGCCAGCAGTAAACTAGCGGGAGTCGCGTATTTT. This gives the protein CASSKLAGVAYF.

The V call is TRBV5-1, the J call TRBJ2-7, with TRBD1 matching 9 bases. Trimming took 4 bases from V and 6 from J; bases not matched to a gene: 14. Germline V gene lookup returns CDR1 SGHRS and CDR2 YFSETQ. This CDR3 contains 16 residues. The CDR3 is CASSQRTGQGRVEQYF. The CDR3 DNA sequence: TGCGCCAGCAGCCAAAGGACGGGACAGGGTCGTGTCGAGCAGTACTTC.